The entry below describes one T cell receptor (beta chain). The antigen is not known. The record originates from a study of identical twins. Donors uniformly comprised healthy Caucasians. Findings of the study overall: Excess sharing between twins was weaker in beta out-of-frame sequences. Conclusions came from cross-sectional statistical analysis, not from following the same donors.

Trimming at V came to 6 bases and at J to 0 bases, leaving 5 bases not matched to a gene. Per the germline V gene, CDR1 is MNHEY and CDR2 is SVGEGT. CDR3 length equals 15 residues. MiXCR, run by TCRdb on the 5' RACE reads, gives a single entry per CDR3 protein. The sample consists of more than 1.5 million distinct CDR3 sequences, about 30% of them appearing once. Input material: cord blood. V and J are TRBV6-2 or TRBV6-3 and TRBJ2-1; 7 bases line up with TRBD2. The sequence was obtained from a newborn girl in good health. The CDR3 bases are TGTGCCAGCAGCAAACTAGCGTTCTCCTACAATGAGCAGTTCTTC. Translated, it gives CASSKLAFSYNEQFF.